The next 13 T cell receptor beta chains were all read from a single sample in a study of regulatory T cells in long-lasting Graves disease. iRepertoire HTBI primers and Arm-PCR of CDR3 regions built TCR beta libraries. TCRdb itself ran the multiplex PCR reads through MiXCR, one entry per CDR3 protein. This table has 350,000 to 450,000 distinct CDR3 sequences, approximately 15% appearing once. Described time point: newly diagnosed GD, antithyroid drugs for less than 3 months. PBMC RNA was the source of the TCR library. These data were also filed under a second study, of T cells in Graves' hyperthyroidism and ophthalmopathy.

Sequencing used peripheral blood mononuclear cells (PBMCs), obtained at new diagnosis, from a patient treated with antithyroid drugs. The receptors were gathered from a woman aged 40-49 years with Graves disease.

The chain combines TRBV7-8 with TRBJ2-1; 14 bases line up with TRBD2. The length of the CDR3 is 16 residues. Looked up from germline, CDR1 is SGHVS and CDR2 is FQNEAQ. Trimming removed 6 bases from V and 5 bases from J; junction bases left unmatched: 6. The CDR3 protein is CASSRLAGGPNNEQFF. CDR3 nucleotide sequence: TGTGCCAGCAGTCGACTAGCGGGAGGGCCAAACAATGAGCAGTTCTTC. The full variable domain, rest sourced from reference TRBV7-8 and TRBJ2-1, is GAGVSQSPRYKVAKRGQDVALRCDPISGHVSLFWYQQALGQGPEFLTYFQNEAQLDKSGLPSDRFFAERPEGSVSTLKIQRTQQEDSAVYLCASSRLAGGPNNEQFFGPGTRLTVL.

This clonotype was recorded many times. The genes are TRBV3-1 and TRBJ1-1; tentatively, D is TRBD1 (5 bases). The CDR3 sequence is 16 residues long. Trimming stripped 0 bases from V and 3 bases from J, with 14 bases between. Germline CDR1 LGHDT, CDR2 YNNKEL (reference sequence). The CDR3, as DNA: TGTGCCAGCAGCCAAGATGGGACTCAGGGCGACACTGAAGCTTTCTTT. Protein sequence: CASSQDGTQGDTEAFF.

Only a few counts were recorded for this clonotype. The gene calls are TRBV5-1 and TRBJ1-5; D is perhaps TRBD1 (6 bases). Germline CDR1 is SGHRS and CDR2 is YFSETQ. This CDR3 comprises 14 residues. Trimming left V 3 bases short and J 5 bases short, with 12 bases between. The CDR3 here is CASSSGGGDQPQHF. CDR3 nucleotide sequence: TGCGCCAGCAGCTCCGGAGGGGGAGATCAGCCCCAGCATTTT.

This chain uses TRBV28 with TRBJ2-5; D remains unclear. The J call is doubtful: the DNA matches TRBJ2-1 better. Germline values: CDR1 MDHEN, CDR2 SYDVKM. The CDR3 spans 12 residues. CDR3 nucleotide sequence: TGTGCCAGCAGTTTGAATCGGGCCGAGCAGTTCTTC. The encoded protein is CASSLNRAEQFF.

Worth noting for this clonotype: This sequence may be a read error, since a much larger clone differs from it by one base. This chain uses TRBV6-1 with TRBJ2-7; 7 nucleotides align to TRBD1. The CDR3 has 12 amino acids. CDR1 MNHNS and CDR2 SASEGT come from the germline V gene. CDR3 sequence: CASSNRGYGQYF. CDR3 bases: TGTGCCAGCAGCAACAGGGGCTACGGGCAGTACTTC.

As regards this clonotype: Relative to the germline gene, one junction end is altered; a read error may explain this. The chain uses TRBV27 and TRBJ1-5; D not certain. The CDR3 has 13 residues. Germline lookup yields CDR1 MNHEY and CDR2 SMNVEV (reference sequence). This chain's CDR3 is CACSLGSNQPQHF. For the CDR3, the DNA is TGTGCCTGCAGTTTAGGCAGCAATCAGCCCCAGCATTTT.

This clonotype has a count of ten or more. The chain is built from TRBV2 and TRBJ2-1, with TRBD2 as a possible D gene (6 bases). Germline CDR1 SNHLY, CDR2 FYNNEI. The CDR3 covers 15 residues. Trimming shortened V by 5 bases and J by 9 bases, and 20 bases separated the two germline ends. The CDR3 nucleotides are TGTGCCAGCAGTCGGTTCGCGGGGCCTGGAGGTGAGCAGTTCTTC. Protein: CASSRFAGPGGEQFF.

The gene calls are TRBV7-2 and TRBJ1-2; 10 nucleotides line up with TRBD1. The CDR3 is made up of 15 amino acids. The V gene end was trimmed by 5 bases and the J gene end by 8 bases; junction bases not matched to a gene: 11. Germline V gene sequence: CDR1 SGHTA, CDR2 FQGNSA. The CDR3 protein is CASSTRQGAMGGYTF. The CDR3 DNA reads TGTGCCAGCAGCACGAGACAGGGGGCCATGGGGGGCTACACCTTC.

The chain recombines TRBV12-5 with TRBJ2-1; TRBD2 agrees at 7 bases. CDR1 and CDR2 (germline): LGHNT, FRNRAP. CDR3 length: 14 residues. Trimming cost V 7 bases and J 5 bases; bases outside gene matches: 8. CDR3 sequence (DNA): TGTGCTAGTGCAGAGCGGGGCTCAAACAATGAGCAGTTCTTC. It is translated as CASAERGSNNEQFF.

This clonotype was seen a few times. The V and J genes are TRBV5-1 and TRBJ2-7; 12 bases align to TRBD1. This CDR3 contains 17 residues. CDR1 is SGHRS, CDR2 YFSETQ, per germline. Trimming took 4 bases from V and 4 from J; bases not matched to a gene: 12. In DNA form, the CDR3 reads TGCGCCAGCAGCAAAACCTCCGGGACAGGGGGCAAATACGAGCAGTACTTC. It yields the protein CASSKTSGTGGKYEQYF.

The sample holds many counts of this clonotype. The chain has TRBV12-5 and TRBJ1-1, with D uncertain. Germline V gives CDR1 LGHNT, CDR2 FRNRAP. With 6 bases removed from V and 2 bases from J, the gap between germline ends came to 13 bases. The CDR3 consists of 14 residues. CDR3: CASGPLGSNTEAFF. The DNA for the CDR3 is TGTGCTAGTGGCCCCCTGGGGAGCAACACTGAAGCTTTCTTT.

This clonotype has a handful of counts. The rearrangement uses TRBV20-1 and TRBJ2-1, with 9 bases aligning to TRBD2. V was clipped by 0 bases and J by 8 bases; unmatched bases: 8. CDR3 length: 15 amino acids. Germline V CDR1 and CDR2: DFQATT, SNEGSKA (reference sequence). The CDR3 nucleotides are TGCAGTGCTAGAGATTTAGCGGGAGCCAGCGATGAGCAGTTCTTC. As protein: CSARDLAGASDEQFF.

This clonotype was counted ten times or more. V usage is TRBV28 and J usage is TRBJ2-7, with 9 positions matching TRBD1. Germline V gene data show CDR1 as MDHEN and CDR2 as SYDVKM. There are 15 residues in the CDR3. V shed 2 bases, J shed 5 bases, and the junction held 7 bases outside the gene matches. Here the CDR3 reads CASSLGGTGIDEQYF. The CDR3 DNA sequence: TGTGCCAGCAGTTTAGGGGGGACAGGGATCGACGAGCAGTACTTC.